These 5 T cell receptor beta chains share one sample of origin, sequenced in a study of long-term antiretroviral therapy in people with HIV. Researchers ran immunoSEQ v3.0 at survey level. Clones were sequenced by immunoSEQ multiplex PCR, and TCRdb holds only the in-frame ones, with some missing. Of about 31,000 clones listed, roughly 77% are singletons. This sample comprised unsorted PBMCs, obtained 1.9 years after starting antiretroviral therapy. These receptor sequences come from a man aged 18-30 years with HIV.

The genes are TRBV7-9 and TRBJ1-6, with a weak D call TRBD1 (5 bases). V lost 0 bases and J 8 bases, leaving 11 bases between the germline ends. The germline V gene encodes CDR1 SEHNR and CDR2 FQNEAQ (reference sequence). The CDR3 is 15 residues long. The CDR3 DNA sequence: TGTGCCAGCAGCTTAGCCGCAGGGCGGGATTCACCCCTCCACTTT. Protein product: CASSLAAGRDSPLHF.

A single count supports this clone. The chain recombines TRBV7-9 with TRBJ2-7; D may be TRBD1 (7 bases). Trimming took off 1 base at V and 6 bases at J, with 16 bases between the two ends. Germline CDR1 reads SEHNR; CDR2 reads FQNEAQ (reference sequence). This CDR3 is built from 15 residues. The CDR3 coding sequence is TGTGCCAGCAGCTTAGTTTCCCAGGGGGGTTTCGAGCAGTACTTC. Its protein is CASSLVSQGGFEQYF.

The V call is TRBV19, the J call TRBJ1-3; D ambiguous. V shed 3 bases and J shed 4 bases, with 10 bases lying between them. The germline gives CDR1 LNHDA, CDR2 SQIVND (reference sequence). This CDR3 has 14 residues. The CDR3 sequence: CASSIGLGGNTIYF. The CDR3 nucleotides read TGTGCCAGTAGTATTGGTCTCGGAGGAAACACCATATATTTT.

The chain couples TRBV6-1 to TRBJ2-1; 8 bases line up with TRBD1. The J segment lost 4 bases and the V segment lost 4 bases, leaving 12 bases of the junction unmatched. CDR3 length: 17 amino acids. In germline, CDR1 is MNHNS, CDR2 SASEGT. This CDR3 is CASSASGQGSPYNEQFF. The CDR3 region has the DNA TGTGCCAGCAGTGCGTCCGGACAGGGCAGTCCTTACAATGAGCAGTTCTTC.

The chain couples TRBV9 to TRBJ2-1, with 11 bases that match TRBD2. Germline CDR1 and CDR2: SGDLS and YYNGEE. The CDR3 loop spans 15 amino acids. J lost 2 bases, V lost 4 bases, and 2 bases had no gene match. This CDR3 is CASSLAGGAYNEQFF. The CDR3, as DNA: TGTGCCAGCAGCCTAGCGGGGGGCGCCTACAATGAGCAGTTCTTC.